This T cell receptor (beta chain) was identified in a study of identical twins. General observations from the study: Beta out-of-frame sequences showed weaker excess sharing between twins. Some out-of-frame alpha sequences were shared by twins, and these showed excess low generation probability. Models underestimated TCR alpha sharing (out-of-frame) in monozygotic twins.

Regarding this clonotype: What it binds is unknown.

Template switching added a universal primer binding site, and final cDNA carried unique molecular identifiers. TCRdb reanalysed the 5' RACE reads using MiXCR and keeps one entry per CDR3 protein. In the table there are about 530,000 distinct CDR3 sequences, approximately 20% of which are singletons. This sample was shared with a second study, whose subject was yellow fever vaccine responses in identical twins.

This sequence originates from a woman aged 18 to 35 in good health. The sequenced material came from CD4+ T cells sorted from blood.

The CDR3 DNA is TGCGCCAGCAGCACCGGGACATTAGAGCAGTACTTC. It specifies CASSTGTLEQYF. The V call is TRBV5-1, the J call TRBJ2-7; D might be TRBD1 (6 bases). V was cut by 4 bases and J by 7 bases, with 12 bases left in between. The CDR3 contains 12 residues. CDR1 is SGHRS, CDR2 YFSETQ, per germline.